This T cell receptor (beta chain) was sequenced in a study of blood T cell repertoires in COVID-19. Study information: COVID-19 samples, acute and convalescent, were from the United States, Italy and Spain.

Germline lookup yields CDR1 MRHNA and CDR2 SNTAGT. After removal of 5 bases from V and 7 bases from J, the junction contained 4 bases not matched to a gene. The CDR3 loop spans 14 amino acids. Generated by immunoSEQ multiplex PCR, the TCRdb table keeps only in-frame clones and is missing some. The repertoire holds about 100,000 clones, with roughly 85% as singletons. This TCR was sampled from a woman in her 70s with active or convalescent COVID-19. Source material: peripheral blood. V and J are TRBV6-4 and TRBJ2-1; TRBD1 aligns across 11 bases. The CDR3: CASSSGQGGNEQFF. The CDR3 DNA sequence: TGTGCCAGCAGTTCGGGACAGGGGGGGAATGAGCAGTTCTTC.